This TCR beta chain was sequenced during a study of shared clonotypes between healthy human individuals. General study findings and limits: The expectation was that sequencing depth would affect clonotype sharing among donors.

For this clone: Its antigen remains unknown.

Per the germline V gene, CDR1 is SGDLS and CDR2 is YYNGEE. The CDR3 extends over 15 amino acids. V lost 0 bases to trimming and J lost 4 bases, with 11 bases between them. Produced via immunoSEQ multiplex PCR; TCRdb's table is partial and in-frame only. The table shows 1.4 million or so clones, with approximately 98.5% occurring only once. Sequenced: naive CD4+ T cells sorted from blood. Specified subset: CD45RA+ positively selected. This TCR was sampled from a man under 40 in good health. The V gene is TRBV9, the J gene TRBJ2-1, with D maybe TRBD1 (6 bases). The CDR3 reads CASSVERGSYNEQFF. As DNA, the CDR3 is TGTGCCAGCAGCGTAGAAAGGGGGAGTTACAATGAGCAGTTCTTC.